A single sample is the source of the 18 T cell receptor beta chains below, sequenced in a study of shared clonotypes between healthy human individuals. Data came from immunoSEQ multiplex PCR; TCRdb stores just in-frame clones and leaves some out. The repertoire has 800,000 to 1,200,000 clones, approximately 78% of them found once; the top ten carry about 0.52%. Material: memory CD4+ T cells from PBMCs. Subset given: CD45RA-negative fraction. These receptors came from a man younger than 35 in good health. Some clones in this sample may be carry-over from other donors' samples.

This clone has a single count. The chain is built from TRBV7-2 and TRBJ2-2; 7 nucleotides line up with TRBD2. CDR1 is SGHTA and CDR2 is FQGNSA in the germline V gene. The CDR3 totals 17 residues. V trimming: 7 bases; J trimming: 6 bases; junction bases outside the gene matches: 17. The CDR3 nucleotides are TGTGCCAGCATCCCCGGGGGAGGGAGTAGCGATTCCGGGGAGCTGTTTTTT. Translating gives CASIPGGGSSDSGELFF.

This chain joins TRBV5-1 and TRBJ2-2; no clear D. V dropped 2 bases and J dropped 7 bases, with 9 bases sitting between them. CDR1 is SGHRS, CDR2 YFSETQ, per germline. There are 13 residues in the CDR3. The CDR3 sequence: CASSLGYNGELFF. The DNA of the CDR3 is TGCGCCAGCAGCTTAGGATATAACGGGGAGCTGTTTTTT.

This clone turned up a few times. The chain recombines TRBV13 with TRBJ2-1, with 9 bases that match TRBD1. The CDR3 is 17 amino acids. Germline CDR1 is PRHDT and CDR2 is FYEKMQ (reference sequence). J gave up 6 bases and V 0 bases, and 9 bases lay outside the gene matches. CDR3 in amino acids: CASSLGALGQGVNEQFF. DNA of the CDR3: TGTGCCAGCAGCTTAGGGGCTTTGGGACAGGGAGTCAATGAGCAGTTCTTC.

As DNA, the CDR3 is TGTGCCAGCAGCTTGGGGTTTAACACTGAAGCTTTCTTT. Translated, it gives CASSLGFNTEAFF. The chain is built from TRBV5-8 and TRBJ1-1; D not certain. CDR3 size: 13 residues. In germline, CDR1 is SGHTS, CDR2 YDEGEE. Deletions cut 0 bases from V and 2 bases from J, with 5 bases between.

As DNA, the CDR3 is TGTGCCAGCAGCTTATGGGGGGCAGAAAAACTGTTTTTT. The encoded protein is CASSLWGAEKLFF. The rearrangement links TRBV5-8 to TRBJ1-4, with a possible D match to TRBD1 (6 bases). Germline V gene lookup returns CDR1 SGHTS and CDR2 YDEGEE. V was cut by 2 bases and J by 8 bases, with 10 bases left in between. The CDR3 covers 13 residues. The variable domain in full, with the rest retrieved from reference TRBV5-8 and TRBJ1-4, is EAGVTQSPTHLIKTRGQQATLRCSPISGHTSVYWYQQALGLGLQFLLWYDEGEERNRGNFPPRFSGRQFPNYSSELNVNALELEDSALYLCASSLWGAEKLFFGSGTQLSVL.

This sequence joins TRBV6-5 and TRBJ1-1; no definite D call. Germline V gives CDR1 MNHEY, CDR2 SVGAGI. V lost 6 bases and J 5 bases, leaving 19 bases between the germline ends. The CDR3 covers 15 residues. The CDR3 DNA reads as TGTGCCAGCAGCCCGCAACCCCAGGTTGGGACTGAAGCTTTCTTT. This gives the protein CASSPQPQVGTEAFF.

The chain employs TRBV9 and TRBJ1-2; D is unclear. Per the germline V gene, CDR1 is SGDLS and CDR2 is YYNGEE. V was shortened by 0 bases and J by 2 bases, with 8 bases between the two germline ends. The length of the CDR3 is 14 residues. CDR3 bases: TGTGCCAGCAGCGTAGGGCAGCCCAACTATGGCTACACCTTC. It yields the protein CASSVGQPNYGYTF.

This chain uses TRBV7-2 with TRBJ2-3; 10 bases match TRBD2. The trim removed 2 bases at V and 2 bases at J, leaving 4 bases unmatched. The CDR3 spans 16 residues. The germline CDR1 and CDR2 sequences are SGHTA and FQGNSA. In DNA form, the CDR3 reads TGTGCCAGCAGCTTAAGAAGCGGGAGGGACACAGATACGCAGTATTTT. Translating it yields CASSLRSGRDTDTQYF. The variable domain in full, with the rest retrieved from reference TRBV7-2 and TRBJ2-3, is GAGVSQSPSNKVTEKGKDVELRCDPISGHTALYWYRQSLGQGLEFLIYFQGNSAPDKSGLPSDRFSAERTGGSVSTLTIQRTQQEDSAVYLCASSLRSGRDTDTQYFGPGTRLTVL.

V gene TRBV7-9 combines with J gene TRBJ2-1, with a tentative D call TRBD2 (6 bases). V was clipped by 4 bases and J by 6 bases, with 22 bases between them. Looked up from germline, CDR1 is SEHNR and CDR2 is FQNEAQ (reference sequence). This CDR3 has 17 residues. The CDR3: CASSSVLGVAAGNEQFF. DNA of the CDR3: TGTGCCAGCAGCTCCGTTTTAGGGGTAGCGGCTGGCAATGAGCAGTTCTTC.

V is TRBV11-2 and J is TRBJ1-4, with TRBD1 as a possible D gene (5 bases). Germline V lookup: CDR1 SGHAT, CDR2 FQNNGV. Trimming removed 2 bases at V and 7 bases at J, with 14 bases between. The CDR3 runs to 15 residues. The CDR3 DNA reads as TGTGCCAGCAGCTTATCATCGGGGCGGGTTGAAAAACTGTTTTTT. It translates to CASSLSSGRVEKLFF.

This rearrangement joins TRBV2 to TRBJ1-1; D may be TRBD1 (6 bases). The CDR3 loop spans 13 amino acids. Looked up from germline, CDR1 is SNHLY and CDR2 is FYNNEI. Trimming left V 7 bases short and J 6 bases short, with 15 bases between. The CDR3 region has the DNA TGTGCCAGCAAGGGGGGGCGCGAGTCTGAAGCTTTCTTT. Its translation is CASKGGRESEAFF.

J is TRBJ2-1 and V is TRBV9; possible D gene TRBD1, 5 bases. The V gene's germline CDR1 is SGDLS and CDR2 YYNGEE. The CDR3 loop spans 16 amino acids. Trimming removed 2 bases at V and 2 bases at J, with 14 bases between. The CDR3 loop is CASSVKSGNTYNEQFF. The CDR3 nucleotides read TGTGCCAGCAGCGTCAAATCAGGGAATACCTACAATGAGCAGTTCTTC.

The rearrangement uses TRBV11-3 and TRBJ1-4; no firm D call. This CDR3 is 15 amino acids long. Germline lookup yields CDR1 SGHNT and CDR2 YENEEA. Trimming took off 1 base at V and 5 bases at J, with 11 bases between the two ends. The CDR3 reads CASSLAGEENEKLFF. As DNA, the CDR3 is TGTGCCAGCAGCTTAGCCGGGGAGGAGAATGAAAAACTGTTTTTT. The full variable domain, its missing parts supplied by reference TRBV11-3 and TRBJ1-4, is EAGVVQSPRYKIIEKKQPVAFWCNPISGHNTLYWYLQNLGQGPELLIRYENEEAVDDSQLPKDRFSAERLKGVDSTLKIQPAELGDSAVYLCASSLAGEENEKLFFGSGTQLSVL.

In this sample, this clone turned up a few times. The chain employs TRBV28 and TRBJ1-3; TRBD1 matches at 8 bases. Per the germline V gene, CDR1 is MDHEN and CDR2 is SYDVKM. CDR3 size: 16 residues. V shed 8 bases, J shed 0 bases, and the junction held 9 bases outside the gene matches. Written as DNA, the CDR3 is TGTGCCAGCTCCGGACAGGGACCCCTCTCTGGAAACACCATATATTTT. Protein: CASSGQGPLSGNTIYF.

This sequence joins TRBV5-5 and TRBJ2-3, with D possibly being TRBD2 (7 bases). CDR1 and CDR2 from the germline V gene are SGHKS and YYEKEE (reference sequence). Trimming removed 0 bases at V and 4 bases at J, with 12 bases between. This CDR3 is built from 15 residues. Here the CDR3 reads CASSLEGGPPDTQYF. CDR3 coding DNA: TGTGCCAGCAGCTTGGAGGGGGGGCCCCCAGATACGCAGTATTTT.

This rearrangement joins TRBV9 to TRBJ2-5, with TRBD2 matching over 10 bases. The ends lost 4 bases at V and 4 bases at J; junction bases unmatched: 10. This CDR3 contains 16 residues. Per the germline V gene, CDR1 is SGDLS and CDR2 is YYNGEE. CDR3 nucleotide sequence: TGTGCCAGCAGCCCCGGAGGAGCGGGAGGGCGAGAGACCCAGTACTTC. As protein: CASSPGGAGGRETQYF. Looking up the rest from reference TRBV9 and TRBJ2-5 gives the full variable domain: DSGVTQTPKHLITATGQRVTLRCSPRSGDLSVYWYQQSLDQGLQFLIQYYNGEERAKGNILERFSAQQFPDLHSELNLSSLELGDSALYFCASSPGGAGGRETQYFGPGTRLLVL.

This clone was counted once. The chain links TRBV2 to TRBJ1-5; TRBD1 aligns across 7 bases. The CDR3 is 16 amino acids. V lost 4 bases and J lost 2; bases outside the gene matches: 8. Per the germline V gene, CDR1 is SNHLY and CDR2 is FYNNEI. CDR3 DNA: TGTGCCAGCAGTGGACCAGGGGGTTCGCGCAATCAGCCCCAGCATTTT. It encodes CASSGPGGSRNQPQHF.

The J gene is TRBJ2-2, the V gene TRBV15, with D maybe TRBD2 (6 bases). Deletions cut 1 base from V and 3 bases from J, with 9 bases between. Germline loops: CDR1 LNHNV, CDR2 YYDKDF (reference sequence). This CDR3 is built from 15 residues. CDR3 loop: CATSRGGGYTGELFF. The CDR3 DNA is TGTGCCACCAGCAGAGGTGGGGGGTACACCGGGGAGCTGTTTTTT. The full variable domain, completed using reference TRBV15 and TRBJ2-2, is DAMVIQNPRYQVTQFGKPVTLSCSQTLNHNVMYWYQQKSSQAPKLLFHYYDKDFNNEADTPDNFQSRRPNTSFCFLDIRSPGLGDTAMYLCATSRGGGYTGELFFGEGSRLTVL.